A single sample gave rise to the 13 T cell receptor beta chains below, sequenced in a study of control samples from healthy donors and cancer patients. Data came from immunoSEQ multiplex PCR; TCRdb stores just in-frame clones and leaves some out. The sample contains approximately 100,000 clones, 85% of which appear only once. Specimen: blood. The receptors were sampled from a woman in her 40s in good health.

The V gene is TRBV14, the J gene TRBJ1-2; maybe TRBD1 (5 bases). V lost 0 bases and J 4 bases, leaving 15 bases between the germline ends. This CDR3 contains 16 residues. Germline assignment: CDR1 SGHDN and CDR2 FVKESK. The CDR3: CASSQENWGVGYGYTF. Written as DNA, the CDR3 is TGTGCCAGCAGCCAAGAAAATTGGGGGGTCGGCTATGGCTACACCTTC. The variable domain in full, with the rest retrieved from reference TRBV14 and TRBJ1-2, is EAGVTQFPSHSVIEKGQTVTLRCDPISGHDNLYWYRRVMGKEIKFLLHFVKESKQDESGMPNNRFLAERTGGTYSTLKVQPAELEDSGVYFCASSQENWGVGYGYTFGSGTRLTVV.

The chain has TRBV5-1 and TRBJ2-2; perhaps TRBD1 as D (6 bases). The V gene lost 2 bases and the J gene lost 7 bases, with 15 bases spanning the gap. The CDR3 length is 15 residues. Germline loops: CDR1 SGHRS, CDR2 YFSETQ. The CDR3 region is CASSFRQGMIGELFF. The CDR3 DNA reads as TGCGCCAGCAGCTTCCGTCAGGGGATGATCGGGGAGCTGTTTTTT. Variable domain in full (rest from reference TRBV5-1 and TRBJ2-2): KAGVTQTPRYLIKTRGQQVTLSCSPISGHRSVSWYQQTPGQGLQFLFEYFSETQRNKGNFPGRFSGRQFSNSRSEMNVSTLELGDSALYLCASSFRQGMIGELFFGEGSRLTVL.

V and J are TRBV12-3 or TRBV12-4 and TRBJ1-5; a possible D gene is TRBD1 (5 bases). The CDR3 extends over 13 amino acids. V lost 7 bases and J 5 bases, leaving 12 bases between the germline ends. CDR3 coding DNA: TGTGCCAGCAACACGGGGACGGATCAGCCCCAGCATTTT. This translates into CASNTGTDQPQHF.

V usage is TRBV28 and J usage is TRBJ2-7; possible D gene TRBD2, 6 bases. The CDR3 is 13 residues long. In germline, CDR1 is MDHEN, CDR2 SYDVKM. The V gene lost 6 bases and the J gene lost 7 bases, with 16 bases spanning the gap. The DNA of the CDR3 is TGTGCCAGCAGCCTTGGGGGAGGAATTGAGCAGTACTTC. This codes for CASSLGGGIEQYF.

The DNA for the CDR3 is TGTGCCAGCAGTGAGGAAGCGATACCACAAGAGACCCAGTACTTC. Its protein product is CASSEEAIPQETQYF. The V and J genes are TRBV2 and TRBJ2-5, with D hard to call. Trimming took off 3 bases at V and 2 bases at J, with 13 bases between the two ends. Germline assignment: CDR1 SNHLY and CDR2 FYNNEI. CDR3 length: 15 amino acids.

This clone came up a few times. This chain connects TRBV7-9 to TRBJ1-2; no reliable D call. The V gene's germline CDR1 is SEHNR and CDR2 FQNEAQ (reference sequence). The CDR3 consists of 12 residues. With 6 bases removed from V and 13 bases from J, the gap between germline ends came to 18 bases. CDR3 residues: CASSRPQTLCTF. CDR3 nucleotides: TGTGCCAGCAGTCGGCCACAGACCCTATGCACCTTC.

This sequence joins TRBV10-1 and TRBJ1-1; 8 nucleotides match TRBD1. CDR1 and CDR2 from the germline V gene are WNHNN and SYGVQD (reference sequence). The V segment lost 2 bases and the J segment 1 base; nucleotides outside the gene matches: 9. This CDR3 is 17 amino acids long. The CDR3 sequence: CASSEGTGIGPNTEAFF. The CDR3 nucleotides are TGCGCCAGCAGTGAGGGGACAGGAATAGGCCCGAACACTGAAGCTTTCTTT.

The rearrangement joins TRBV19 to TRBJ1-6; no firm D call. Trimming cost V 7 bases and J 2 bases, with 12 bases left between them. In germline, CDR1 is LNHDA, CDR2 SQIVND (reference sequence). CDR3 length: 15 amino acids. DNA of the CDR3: TGTGCCAGTATCAGAAGGAGCACCTATAATTCACCCCTCCACTTT. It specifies CASIRRSTYNSPLHF.

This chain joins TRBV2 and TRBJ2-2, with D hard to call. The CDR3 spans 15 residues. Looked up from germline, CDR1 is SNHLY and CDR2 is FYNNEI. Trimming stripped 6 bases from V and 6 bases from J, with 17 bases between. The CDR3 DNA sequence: TGTGCCAGCAGCTTCCTTTCCGTATCCTCCGGGGAGCTGTTTTTT. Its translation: CASSFLSVSSGELFF.

CDR3 residues: CASSQSGGGYTF. As DNA, the CDR3 is TGTGCCAGCAGCCAGTCAGGGGGAGGCTACACCTTC. The gene calls are TRBV3-1 (or the pseudogene TRBV3-2) and TRBJ1-2; TRBD1 matches at 7 bases. This CDR3 is built from 12 residues. The V gene end was trimmed by 3 bases and the J gene end by 8 bases; junction bases not matched to a gene: 3. CDR1 is LGHDT, CDR2 YNNKEL, per germline (reference sequence).

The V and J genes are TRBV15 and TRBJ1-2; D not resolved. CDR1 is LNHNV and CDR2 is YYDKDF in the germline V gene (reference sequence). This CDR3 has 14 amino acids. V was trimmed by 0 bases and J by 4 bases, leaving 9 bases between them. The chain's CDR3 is CATSREGIGYGYTF. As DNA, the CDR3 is TGTGCCACCAGCAGAGAGGGGATTGGCTATGGCTACACCTTC.

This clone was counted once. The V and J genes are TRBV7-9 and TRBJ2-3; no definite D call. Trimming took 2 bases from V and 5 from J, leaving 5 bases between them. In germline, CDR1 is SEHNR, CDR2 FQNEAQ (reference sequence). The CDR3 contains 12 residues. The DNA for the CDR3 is TGTGCCAGCAGCTTAATGGGAGATACGCAGTATTTT. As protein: CASSLMGDTQYF. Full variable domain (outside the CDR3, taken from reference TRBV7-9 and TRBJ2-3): DTGVSQNPRHKITKRGQNVTFRCDPISEHNRLYWYRQTLGQGPEFLTYFQNEAQLEKSRLLSDRFSAERPKGSFSTLEIQRTEQGDSAMYLCASSLMGDTQYFGPGTRLTVL.

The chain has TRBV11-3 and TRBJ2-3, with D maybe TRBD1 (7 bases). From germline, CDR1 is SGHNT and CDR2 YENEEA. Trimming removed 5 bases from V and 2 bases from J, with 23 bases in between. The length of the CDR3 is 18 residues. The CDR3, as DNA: TGTGCCAGCAGCGATACCTCTTGGGCAGGGGGGCTCACAGATACGCAGTATTTT. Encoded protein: CASSDTSWAGGLTDTQYF.